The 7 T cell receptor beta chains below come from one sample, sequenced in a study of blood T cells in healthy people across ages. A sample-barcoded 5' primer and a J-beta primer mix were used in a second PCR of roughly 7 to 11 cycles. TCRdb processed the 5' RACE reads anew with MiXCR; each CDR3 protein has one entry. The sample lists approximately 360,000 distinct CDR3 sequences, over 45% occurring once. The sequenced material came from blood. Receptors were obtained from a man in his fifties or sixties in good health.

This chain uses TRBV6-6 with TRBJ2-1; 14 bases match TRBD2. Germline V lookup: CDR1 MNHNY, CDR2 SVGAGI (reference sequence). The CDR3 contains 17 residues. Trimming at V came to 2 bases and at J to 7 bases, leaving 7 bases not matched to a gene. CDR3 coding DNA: TGTGCCAGCAGTTACGGGGGACTAGCGGGAGACCCAAATGAGCAGTTCTTC. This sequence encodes CASSYGGLAGDPNEQFF.

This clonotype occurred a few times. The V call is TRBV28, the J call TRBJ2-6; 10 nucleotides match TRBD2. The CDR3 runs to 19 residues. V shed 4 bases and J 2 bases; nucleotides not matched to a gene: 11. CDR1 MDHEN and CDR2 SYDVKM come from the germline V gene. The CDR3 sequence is CASSWGSGRLGAGANVLTF. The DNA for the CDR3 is TGTGCCAGCAGTTGGGGTAGCGGGAGGCTGGGAGCTGGGGCCAACGTCCTGACTTTC.

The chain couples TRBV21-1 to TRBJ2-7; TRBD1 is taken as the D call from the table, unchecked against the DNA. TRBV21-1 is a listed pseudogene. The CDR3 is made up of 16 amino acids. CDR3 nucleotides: TGTGCCAGCAGCCCAATGCCCCCCGGGGTGACCTACGAGCAGTACTTC. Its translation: CASSPMPPGVTYEQYF.

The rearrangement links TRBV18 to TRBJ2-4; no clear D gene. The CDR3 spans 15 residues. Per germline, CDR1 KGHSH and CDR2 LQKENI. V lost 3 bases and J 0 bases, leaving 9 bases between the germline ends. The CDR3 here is CASSPGSIAKNIQYF. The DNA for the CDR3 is TGTGCCAGCTCACCGGGCTCTATAGCCAAAAACATTCAGTACTTC.

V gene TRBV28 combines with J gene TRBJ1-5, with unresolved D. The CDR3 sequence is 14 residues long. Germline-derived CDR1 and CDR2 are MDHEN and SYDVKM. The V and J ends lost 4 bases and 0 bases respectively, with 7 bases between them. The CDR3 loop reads CASSYRPSNQPQHF. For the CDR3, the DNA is TGTGCCAGCAGTTATAGACCTAGCAATCAGCCCCAGCATTTT.

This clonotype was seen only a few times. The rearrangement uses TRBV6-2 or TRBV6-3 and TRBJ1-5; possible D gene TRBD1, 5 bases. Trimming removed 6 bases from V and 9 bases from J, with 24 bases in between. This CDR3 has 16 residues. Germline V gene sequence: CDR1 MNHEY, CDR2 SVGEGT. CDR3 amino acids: CASSQLSLGVKGPQHF. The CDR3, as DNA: TGTGCCAGCAGCCAACTATCCCTGGGGGTCAAGGGGCCCCAGCATTTT.

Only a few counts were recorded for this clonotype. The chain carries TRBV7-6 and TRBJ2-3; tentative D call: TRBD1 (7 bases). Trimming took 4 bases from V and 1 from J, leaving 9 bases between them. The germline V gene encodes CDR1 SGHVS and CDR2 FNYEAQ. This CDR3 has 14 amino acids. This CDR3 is CASSSRGGTDTQYF. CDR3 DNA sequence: TGTGCCAGCAGCTCCAGGGGGGGCACAGATACGCAGTATTTT.